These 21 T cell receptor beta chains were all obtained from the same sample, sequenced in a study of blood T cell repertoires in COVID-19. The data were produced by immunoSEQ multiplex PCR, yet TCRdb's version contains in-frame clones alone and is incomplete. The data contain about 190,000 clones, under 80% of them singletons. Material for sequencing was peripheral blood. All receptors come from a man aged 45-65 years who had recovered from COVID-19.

CDR3 bases: TGTGCCAGCAGCCCGACAGCTTCCTACACTGAAGCTTTCTTT. Amino acids: CASSPTASYTEAFF. The rearrangement links TRBV7-3 to TRBJ1-1, with D perhaps TRBD1 (5 bases). Trimming stripped 5 bases from V and 3 bases from J, with 13 bases between. Germline CDR1 is SGHTA and CDR2 is FQGTGA. The CDR3 is 14 residues long.

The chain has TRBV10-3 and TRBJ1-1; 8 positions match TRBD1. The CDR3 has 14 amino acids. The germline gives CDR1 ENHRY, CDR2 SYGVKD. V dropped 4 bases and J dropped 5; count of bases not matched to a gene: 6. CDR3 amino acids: CAISARQGNTEAFF. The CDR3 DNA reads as TGTGCCATCAGTGCCAGACAGGGGAATACTGAAGCTTTCTTT.

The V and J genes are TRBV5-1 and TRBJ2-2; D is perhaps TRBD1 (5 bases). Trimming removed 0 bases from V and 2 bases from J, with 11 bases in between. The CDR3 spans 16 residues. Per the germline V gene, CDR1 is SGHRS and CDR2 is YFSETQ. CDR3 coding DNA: TGCGCCAGCAGCTTGGCCTTGGGGCGCAACACCGGGGAGCTGTTTTTT. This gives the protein CASSLALGRNTGELFF.

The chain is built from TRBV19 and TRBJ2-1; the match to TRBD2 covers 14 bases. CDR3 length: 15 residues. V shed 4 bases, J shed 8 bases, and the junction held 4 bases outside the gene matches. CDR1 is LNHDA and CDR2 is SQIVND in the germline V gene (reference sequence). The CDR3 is CASSRGLAGVDEQFF. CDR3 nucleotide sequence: TGTGCCAGTAGTAGGGGACTAGCGGGAGTAGATGAGCAGTTCTTC.

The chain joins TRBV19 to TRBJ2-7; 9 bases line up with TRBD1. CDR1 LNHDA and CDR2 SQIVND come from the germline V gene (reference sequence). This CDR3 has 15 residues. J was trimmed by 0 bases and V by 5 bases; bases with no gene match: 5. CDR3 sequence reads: CASSRDRASSYEQYF. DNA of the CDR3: TGTGCCAGTAGTCGGGACAGGGCCTCCTCCTACGAGCAGTACTTC.

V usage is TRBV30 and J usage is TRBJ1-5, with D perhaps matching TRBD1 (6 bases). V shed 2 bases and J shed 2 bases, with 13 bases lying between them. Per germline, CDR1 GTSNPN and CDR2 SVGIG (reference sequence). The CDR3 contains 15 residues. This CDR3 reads CAWSPQGIGNQPQHF. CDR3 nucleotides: TGTGCCTGGAGTCCACAGGGTATTGGCAATCAGCCCCAGCATTTT.

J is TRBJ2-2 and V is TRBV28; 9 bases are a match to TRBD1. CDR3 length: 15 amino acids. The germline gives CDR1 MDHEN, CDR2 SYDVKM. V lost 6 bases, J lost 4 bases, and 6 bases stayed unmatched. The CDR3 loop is CASRGQGSGTGELFF. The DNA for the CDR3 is TGTGCCAGCAGAGGACAGGGGTCGGGCACCGGGGAGCTGTTTTTT.

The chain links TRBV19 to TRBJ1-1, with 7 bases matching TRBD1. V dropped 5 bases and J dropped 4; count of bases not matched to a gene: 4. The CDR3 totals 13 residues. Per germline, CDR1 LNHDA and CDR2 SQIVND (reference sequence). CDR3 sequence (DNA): TGTGCCAGTAGTCTCAGGGGGGCCACTGAAGCTTTCTTT. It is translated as CASSLRGATEAFF.

CDR3 in amino acids: CASTGGTGVLSGANVLTF. The DNA for the CDR3 is TGTGCCAGCACAGGGGGGACAGGGGTTCTCTCTGGGGCCAACGTCCTGACTTTC. The chain recombines TRBV2 with TRBJ2-6; 10 positions agree with TRBD1. V dropped 7 bases and J dropped 0; count of bases not matched to a gene: 9. The length of the CDR3 is 18 residues. Germline CDR1 is SNHLY and CDR2 is FYNNEI. Full variable domain (outside the CDR3, taken from reference TRBV2 and TRBJ2-6): EPEVTQTPSHQVTQMGQEVILRCVPISNHLYFYWYRQILGQKVEFLVSFYNNEISEKSEIFDDQFSVERPDGSNFTLKIRSTKLEDSAMYFCASTGGTGVLSGANVLTFGAGSRLTVL.

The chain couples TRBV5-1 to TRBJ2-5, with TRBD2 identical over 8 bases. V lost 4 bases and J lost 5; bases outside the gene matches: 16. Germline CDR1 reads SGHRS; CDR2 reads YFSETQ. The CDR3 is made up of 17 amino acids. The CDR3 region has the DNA TGCGCCAGCAGCGCTTTCCTAGCGGGCCCGAGGGAGGAGACCCAGTACTTC. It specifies CASSAFLAGPREETQYF.

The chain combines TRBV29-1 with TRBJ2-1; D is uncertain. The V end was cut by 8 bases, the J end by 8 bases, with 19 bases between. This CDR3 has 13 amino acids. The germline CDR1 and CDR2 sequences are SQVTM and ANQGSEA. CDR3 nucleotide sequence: TGCAGCCTCCGCCCGCTGACGAGCGATGAGCAGTTCTTC. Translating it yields CSLRPLTSDEQFF.

The CDR3 here is CASSPRASDYGYTF. The DNA of the CDR3 is TGTGCCAGCAGCCCGAGGGCGTCTGACTATGGCTACACCTTC. The chain employs TRBV27 and TRBJ1-2; D not certain. The germline V and J ends were trimmed by 6 bases and 3 bases, with 14 bases remaining between them. This CDR3 is built from 14 residues. The germline V gene encodes CDR1 MNHEY and CDR2 SMNVEV (reference sequence).

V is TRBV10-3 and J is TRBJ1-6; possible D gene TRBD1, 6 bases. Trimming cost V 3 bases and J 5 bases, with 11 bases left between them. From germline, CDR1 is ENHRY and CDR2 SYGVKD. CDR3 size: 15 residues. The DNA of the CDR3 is TGTGCCATCAGTGAAGGACAGACCCATAATTCACCCCTCCACTTT. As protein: CAISEGQTHNSPLHF.

CDR3 residues: CASSRGGRALGETQYF. CDR3 in DNA: TGTGCCAGCAGCCGTGGCGGGAGGGCCCTGGGAGAGACCCAGTACTTC. J is TRBJ2-5 and V is TRBV3-1 (or the pseudogene TRBV3-2), with 9 bases fitting TRBD2. The CDR3 is made up of 16 amino acids. The V gene end was trimmed by 4 bases and the J gene end by 4 bases; junction bases not matched to a gene: 10. Germline-derived CDR1 and CDR2 are LGHDT and YNNKEL (reference sequence).

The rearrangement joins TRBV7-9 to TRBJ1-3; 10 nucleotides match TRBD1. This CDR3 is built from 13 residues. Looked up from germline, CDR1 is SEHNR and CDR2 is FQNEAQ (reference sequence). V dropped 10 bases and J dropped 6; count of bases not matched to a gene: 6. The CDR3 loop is CAIGTGVENTIYF. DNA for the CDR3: TGTGCCATTGGGACAGGGGTTGAAAACACCATATATTTT.

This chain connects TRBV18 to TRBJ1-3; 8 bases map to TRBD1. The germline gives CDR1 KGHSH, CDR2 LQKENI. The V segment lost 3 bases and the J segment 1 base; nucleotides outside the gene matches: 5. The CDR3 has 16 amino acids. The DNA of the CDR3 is TGTGCCAGCTCACCGGTTGACAGGGGTTCTGGAAACACCATATATTTT. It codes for CASSPVDRGSGNTIYF.

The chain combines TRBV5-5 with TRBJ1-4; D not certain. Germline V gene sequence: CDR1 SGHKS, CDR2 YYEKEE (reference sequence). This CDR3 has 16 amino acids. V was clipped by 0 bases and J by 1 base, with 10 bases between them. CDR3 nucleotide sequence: TGTGCCAGCAGCTTGGGGGGAGGTATAACTAATGAAAAACTGTTTTTT. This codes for CASSLGGGITNEKLFF. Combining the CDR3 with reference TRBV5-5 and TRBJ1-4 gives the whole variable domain DAGVTQSPTHLIKTRGQQVTLRCSPISGHKSVSWYQQVLGQGPQFIFQYYEKEERGRGNFPDRFSARQFPNYSSELNVNALLLGDSALYLCASSLGGGITNEKLFFGSGTQLSVL.

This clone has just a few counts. Here the CDR3 reads CASSTLWTSGRANEQFF. The CDR3 DNA reads TGTGCCAGTAGTACTCTATGGACTAGCGGGAGGGCGAATGAGCAGTTCTTC. The chain couples TRBV19 to TRBJ2-1, with 15 nucleotides matching TRBD2. This CDR3 contains 17 residues. Germline V gene lookup returns CDR1 LNHDA and CDR2 SQIVND (reference sequence). V lost 4 bases, J lost 7 bases, and 8 bases stayed unmatched.

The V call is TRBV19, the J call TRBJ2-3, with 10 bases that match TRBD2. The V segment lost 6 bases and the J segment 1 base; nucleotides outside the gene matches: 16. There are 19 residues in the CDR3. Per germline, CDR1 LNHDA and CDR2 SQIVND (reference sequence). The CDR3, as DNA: TGTGCCAGTAGAATTCCCGCGGGACTAGCGAACGAAGGCACAGATACGCAGTATTTT. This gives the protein CASRIPAGLANEGTDTQYF. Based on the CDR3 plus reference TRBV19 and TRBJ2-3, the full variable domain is DGGITQSPKYLFRKEGQNVTLSCEQNLNHDAMYWYRQDPGQGLRLIYYSQIVNDFQKGDIAEGYSVSREKKESFPLTVTSAQKNPTAFYLCASRIPAGLANEGTDTQYFGPGTRLTVL.

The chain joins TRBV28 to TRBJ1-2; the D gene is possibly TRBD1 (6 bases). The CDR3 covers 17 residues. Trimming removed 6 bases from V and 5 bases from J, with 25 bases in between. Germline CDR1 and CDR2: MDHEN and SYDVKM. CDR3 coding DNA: TGTGCCAGCAGGAGGGGGGGCACCCTCTCGCCGGTTTATGGCTACACCTTC. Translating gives CASRRGGTLSPVYGYTF.

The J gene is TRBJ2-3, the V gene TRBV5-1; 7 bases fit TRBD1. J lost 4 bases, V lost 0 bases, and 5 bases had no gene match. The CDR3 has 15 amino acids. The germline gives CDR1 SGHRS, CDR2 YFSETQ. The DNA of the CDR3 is TGCGCCAGCAGCTTGGAGACAGGGTTTGCAGATACGCAGTATTTT. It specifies CASSLETGFADTQYF.